Listed here are 23 T cell receptor beta chains from one sample, sequenced in a study of T cell responses to AZD1222 COVID-19 vaccine. Assay used: immunoSEQ multiplex PCR; TCRdb lists only in-frame clones, some missing. The sample lists approximately 120,000 clones; around 90% were seen once. This material consisted of peripheral blood, taken on day 0 of AZD1222 vaccination. These receptors were taken from an adult in good health.

This chain uses TRBV7-2 with TRBJ2-3; D is unresolved. This CDR3 comprises 15 residues. Trimming cost V 0 bases and J 3 bases, with 10 bases left between them. The germline V gene has CDR1 SGHTA and CDR2 FQGNSA. CDR3 sequence reads: CASSLALQSTDTQYF. DNA for the CDR3: TGTGCCAGCAGCTTAGCCCTCCAGTCGACAGATACGCAGTATTTT.

The chain couples TRBV4-3 to TRBJ1-5; no reliable D call. CDR1 is LGHNA, CDR2 YSLEER, per germline. V lost 1 base to trimming and J lost 3 bases, with 7 bases between them. The CDR3 totals 14 residues. CDR3 in amino acids: CASSQGALNQPQHF. CDR3 DNA: TGCGCCAGCAGCCAAGGGGCCCTCAATCAGCCCCAGCATTTT.

This clone was recorded once. The V and J genes are TRBV6-6 and TRBJ2-7; 8 nucleotides align to TRBD2. Germline lookup yields CDR1 MNHNY and CDR2 SVGAGI (reference sequence). The CDR3 has 16 residues. After removal of 0 bases from V and 4 bases from J, the junction contained 8 bases not matched to a gene. The CDR3 coding sequence is TGTGCCAGCAGTTACTCCCCCCCACGGGAGGGGTACGAGCAGTACTTC. This translates into CASSYSPPREGYEQYF.

The J gene is TRBJ2-3, the V gene TRBV4-3; 10 bases line up with TRBD2. The germline V gene has CDR1 LGHNA and CDR2 YSLEER. J gave up 5 bases and V 6 bases, and 11 bases lay outside the gene matches. The CDR3 runs 16 residues. CDR3 coding DNA: TGCGCCAGCAGGCCACTCCTAGCGGGGGTCATAGATACGCAGTATTTT. Encoded protein: CASRPLLAGVIDTQYF.

This clone was seen a single time. J is TRBJ1-1 and V is TRBV18, with D perhaps matching TRBD1 (6 bases). The CDR3 length is 15 residues. V was trimmed by 3 bases and J by 1 base, leaving 12 bases between them. Germline loops: CDR1 KGHSH, CDR2 LQKENI. DNA for the CDR3: TGTGCCAGCTCACCGAACGGAGGGGGGAACACTGAAGCTTTCTTT. Its translation: CASSPNGGGNTEAFF. Full variable domain (rest looked up from reference TRBV18 and TRBJ1-1): NAGVMQNPRHLVRRRGQEARLRCSPMKGHSHVYWYRQLPEEGLKFMVYLQKENIIDESGMPKERFSAEFPKEGPSILRIQQVVRGDSAAYFCASSPNGGGNTEAFFGQGTRLTVV.

This chain connects TRBV6-5 to TRBJ1-2, with D uncertain. Deletions cut 7 bases from V and 3 bases from J, with 9 bases between. The CDR3 runs 12 residues. Germline assignment: CDR1 MNHEY and CDR2 SVGAGI. This chain's CDR3 is CASKKGYYGYTF. In nucleotides, the CDR3 is TGTGCCAGCAAAAAGGGTTACTATGGCTACACCTTC.

The chain uses TRBV3-1 (or the pseudogene TRBV3-2) and TRBJ1-5; D uncertain. CDR3 length: 13 residues. V lost 3 bases and J 0 bases, leaving 3 bases between the germline ends. Germline V lookup: CDR1 LGHDT, CDR2 YNNKEL (reference sequence). The CDR3 reads CASSQGSNQPQHF. CDR3 DNA sequence: TGTGCCAGCAGCCAGGGTAGCAATCAGCCCCAGCATTTT.

This chain joins TRBV5-4 and TRBJ2-5; possibly TRBD1 or TRBD2 for D (5 bases each). There are 12 residues in the CDR3. Trimming pared 7 bases from V and 5 bases from J, leaving 12 bases between. Germline CDR1 SGHNT, CDR2 YYREEE (reference sequence). CDR3 coding DNA: TGTGCCAGCGCGGCCAGGGAGGAGACCCAGTACTTC. Translated: CASAAREETQYF.

This clone was observed a single time. This rearrangement joins TRBV10-3 to TRBJ2-7; TRBD1 might be the D (5 bases). CDR3 length: 14 amino acids. Germline V gene data show CDR1 as ENHRY and CDR2 as SYGVKD. Trimming cost V 4 bases and J 2 bases, with 12 bases left between them. The CDR3 sequence is CAISVDRDTYEQYF. The CDR3 nucleotides read TGTGCCATCAGTGTTGACAGAGATACCTACGAGCAGTACTTC.

The chain employs TRBV2 and TRBJ1-1; D is perhaps TRBD1 (5 bases). Germline CDR1 is SNHLY and CDR2 is FYNNEI. V lost 4 bases and J 4 bases, leaving 13 bases between the germline ends. This CDR3 comprises 14 residues. The CDR3 DNA reads TGTGCCAGCAGTGGGGGGGTAGTGAGCACTGAAGCTTTCTTT. Protein product: CASSGGVVSTEAFF.

This clone was counted a single time. The J gene is TRBJ1-3, the V gene TRBV30, with unresolved D. Trimming removed 3 bases from V and 0 bases from J, with 15 bases in between. The length of the CDR3 is 16 residues. CDR1 is GTSNPN, CDR2 SVGIG, per germline (reference sequence). CDR3 DNA: TGTGCCTGGAGCGCCTTCGACGGACTCTCTGGAAACACCATATATTTT. Its translation is CAWSAFDGLSGNTIYF.

The rearrangement joins TRBV25-1 to TRBJ2-7; TRBD1 agrees at 9 bases. CDR1 and CDR2 (germline): MGHDK, SYGVNS. V lost 8 bases to trimming and J lost 3 bases; unmatched junction nucleotides: 11. The CDR3 has 15 amino acids. The CDR3 sequence is CASRRGGQGFYEQYF. In nucleotides, the CDR3 is TGTGCCAGCCGACGAGGCGGACAGGGGTTCTACGAGCAGTACTTC.

The genes are TRBV9 and TRBJ2-4; TRBD1 is a possible D gene (6 bases). This CDR3 contains 15 residues. Germline values: CDR1 SGDLS, CDR2 YYNGEE. With 3 bases removed from V and 1 base from J, the gap between germline ends came to 11 bases. CDR3 residues: CASSATGWAKNIQYF. The CDR3 DNA reads as TGTGCCAGCAGCGCGACAGGTTGGGCCAAAAACATTCAGTACTTC.

This clone was recorded once. One junction end does not reproduce the germline sequence, and a read error may be involved. The J gene is TRBJ1-1, the V gene TRBV7-6, with a possible D match to TRBD1 (6 bases). Germline CDR1 SGHVS, CDR2 FNYEAQ. CDR3 length: 13 residues. CDR3 region: CASSLAGATEAFF. Here the CDR3 DNA reads TGTGCCAGCAGCCTAGCGGGGGCAACTGAAGCTTTCTTT.

This rearrangement joins TRBV3-1 (or the pseudogene TRBV3-2) to TRBJ1-1; D gene ambiguous. The CDR3 spans 13 residues. Germline assignment: CDR1 LGHDT and CDR2 YNNKEL (reference sequence). Between the trimmed V and J ends, which lost 2 bases and 0 bases, there was a span of 4 bases. The CDR3 nucleotides are TGTGCCAGCAGCCAATCCGTGAACACTGAAGCTTTCTTT. This codes for CASSQSVNTEAFF.

The chain recombines TRBV7-9 with TRBJ2-1, with D possibly TRBD1 on 5 matching bases. The CDR3 contains 12 residues. Trimming shortened V by 5 bases and J by 12 bases, and 14 bases separated the two germline ends. Germline V CDR1 and CDR2: SEHNR, FQNEAQ (reference sequence). The CDR3 bases are TGTGCCAGCAGCCAAGGTGGAGACAGGCAGTTCTTC. This codes for CASSQGGDRQFF.

The rearrangement uses TRBV2 and TRBJ2-1; 9 bases fit TRBD1. V was pared by 3 bases and J by 7 bases, with 10 bases of the junction left unmatched. Germline values: CDR1 SNHLY, CDR2 FYNNEI. The CDR3 has 16 amino acids. CDR3 loop: CASSDLGTGGWNEQFF. The CDR3 bases are TGTGCCAGCAGTGATTTGGGAACAGGGGGCTGGAATGAGCAGTTCTTC.

This sequence joins TRBV7-3 and TRBJ2-1, with D perhaps TRBD1 (6 bases). The CDR3 runs to 14 residues. Germline CDR1 is SGHTA and CDR2 is FQGTGA. Trimming cost V 5 bases and J 4 bases, with 12 bases left between them. The CDR3 DNA follows: TGTGCCAGCAGCGATCCGGGACAATACAATGAGCAGTTCTTC. This translates into CASSDPGQYNEQFF.

CDR3: CATSRDAITYEQYF. The DNA for the CDR3 is TGTGCCACCAGCAGAGACGCGATAACCTACGAGCAGTACTTC. V and J are TRBV15 and TRBJ2-7; D remains ambiguous. CDR3 length equals 14 residues. Trimming removed 0 bases from V and 2 bases from J, with 8 bases in between. Germline V gene sequence: CDR1 LNHNV, CDR2 YYDKDF (reference sequence).

The rearrangement joins TRBV9 to TRBJ2-3; D perhaps matches TRBD1 (5 bases). The germline V gene encodes CDR1 SGDLS and CDR2 YYNGEE. The V end was cut by 6 bases, the J end by 0 bases, with 11 bases between. The CDR3 extends over 14 amino acids. CDR3 nucleotide sequence: TGTGCCAGCAATGGGGCCCTTAGCACAGATACGCAGTATTTT. It encodes CASNGALSTDTQYF. Variable domain in full (rest from reference TRBV9 and TRBJ2-3): DSGVTQTPKHLITATGQRVTLRCSPRSGDLSVYWYQQSLDQGLQFLIQYYNGEERAKGNILERFSAQQFPDLHSELNLSSLELGDSALYFCASNGALSTDTQYFGPGTRLTVL.

The J gene is TRBJ1-2, the V gene TRBV20-1; D is undetermined. The CDR3 length is 14 residues. Trimming cost V 3 bases and J 0 bases, with 11 bases left between them. CDR1 and CDR2 from the germline V gene are DFQATT and SNEGSKA (reference sequence). CDR3 protein: CSASYAKSNYGYTF. CDR3 DNA sequence: TGCAGTGCTAGTTATGCCAAGTCTAACTATGGCTACACCTTC.

The V gene is TRBV7-2, the J gene TRBJ2-3; D is unresolved. V was cut by 1 base and J by 6 bases, with 8 bases left in between. CDR3 size: 13 residues. Germline V gene sequence: CDR1 SGHTA, CDR2 FQGNSA. CDR3 sequence (DNA): TGTGCCAGCAGCTTAGAGCCGCGGGATACGCAGTATTTT. Translation: CASSLEPRDTQYF.

The rearrangement uses TRBV4-2 and TRBJ1-6; 9 bases align to TRBD1. Germline V gives CDR1 LGHNA, CDR2 YNFKEQ. The CDR3 is 16 residues long. Unmatched junction bases numbered 6, after V lost 2 bases and J lost 7 bases. The CDR3 DNA reads TGTGCCAGCAGCCAATTCCCGGGACAGGGAAATTCACCCCTCCACTTT. This encodes CASSQFPGQGNSPLHF.